This entry lists 32 T cell receptor beta chains sequenced from one sample in a study of HIV-infected patients and healthy controls (TCRdb year 2014). Preparation of the library involved 5' RACE. Sequenced using an Illumina MiSeq. TCRdb redid the processing of the public reads, applying fastp at Q25 and MiXCR, and retained in-frame beta chains. Rows with one shared CDR3 protein collapse into an entry with the most common genes and DNA. The sample table lists roughly 70,000 distinct CDR3 sequences, 15% to 20% of them with a count of one. Around 6% of the sample is held by the ten biggest clonotypes. Sequenced: CD4+ T cells from blood. Source of these receptors: a human donor in good health.

This clonotype is medium-sized by share. This chain joins TRBV27 and TRBJ2-7; TRBD2 matches at 9 bases. The CDR3 spans 18 residues. J gave up 0 bases and V 0 bases, and 9 bases lay outside the gene matches. CDR1 is MNHEY, CDR2 SMNVEV, per germline (reference sequence). DNA of the CDR3: TGTGCCAGCAGTTTATCGATGCCGCTAGCGGGGTACTCCTACGAGCAGTACTTC. As protein: CASSLSMPLAGYSYEQYF.

This clonotype turned up a few times. This chain connects TRBV24-1 to TRBJ2-3; D gene uncertain. The CDR3 runs 14 residues. V lost 3 bases and J 4 bases, leaving 10 bases between the germline ends. CDR1 is KGHDR and CDR2 is SFDVKD in the germline V gene. CDR3 amino acids: CATSDPARPDTQYF. The CDR3 DNA is TGTGCCACCAGTGATCCCGCCCGTCCAGATACGCAGTATTTT.

The chain recombines TRBV11-3 with TRBJ2-1; 8 bases align to TRBD2. From germline, CDR1 is SGHNT and CDR2 YENEEA. CDR3 length: 14 amino acids. Losses at the gene ends were 1 base for V and 9 bases for J; bases not matched to a gene: 5. DNA of the CDR3: TGTGCCAGCAGCTTAGGAAGCGGGAGCAGTGAGCAGTTCTTC. Translating it yields CASSLGSGSSEQFF.

On this clonotype itself: A much larger clone lies one base from this, so it may be a read error. J is TRBJ2-1 and V is TRBV2; unclear D gene. The CDR3 is made up of 13 amino acids. Trimming pared 8 bases from V and 8 bases from J, leaving 16 bases between. Germline V gene lookup returns CDR1 SNHLY and CDR2 FYNNEI. CDR3 loop: CASSVRMLYEQFF. The CDR3 DNA reads as TGTGCCAGCTCCGTTCGAATGCTCTATGAGCAGTTCTTC.

This clonotype came up a few times. The chain has TRBV12-3 or TRBV12-4 and TRBJ2-2; D is ambiguous. CDR3 length: 13 residues. V lost 2 bases and J 8 bases, leaving 9 bases between the germline ends. CDR3: CASSLYARGELFF. CDR3 nucleotides: TGTGCCAGCAGTTTATATGCCCGGGGGGAGCTGTTTTTT.

This clonotype was seen many times. V is TRBV6-2 or TRBV6-3 and J is TRBJ2-6; D uncertain. This CDR3 comprises 14 residues. The V gene lost 7 bases and the J gene lost 10 bases, with 17 bases spanning the gap. Germline loops: CDR1 MNHEY, CDR2 SVGEGT. The CDR3 DNA reads as TGTGCCAGCATCTCGAGGCCGACCGTTAACGTCCTGACTTTC. This codes for CASISRPTVNVLTF.

In this sample, this clonotype turned up many times. The rearrangement joins TRBV5-1 to TRBJ1-4; perhaps TRBD1 as D (5 bases). Germline loops: CDR1 SGHRS, CDR2 YFSETQ. The CDR3 sequence is 13 residues long. The V gene lost 4 bases and the J gene lost 6 bases, with 10 bases spanning the gap. CDR3 in DNA: TGCGCCAGCAGCCGACAGACGGATGAAAAACTGTTTTTT. Translated: CASSRQTDEKLFF.

This clonotype was seen more than once but under ten times. This chain joins TRBV30 and TRBJ1-2; 7 nucleotides agree with TRBD1. CDR3 length equals 15 residues. The ends lost 5 bases at V and 0 bases at J; junction bases unmatched: 9. Germline CDR1 reads GTSNPN; CDR2 reads SVGIG (reference sequence). CDR3 sequence reads: CAWARGTAPNYGYTF. As DNA, the CDR3 is TGTGCCTGGGCTAGGGGGACAGCTCCTAACTATGGCTACACCTTC.

The table lists this clonotype with many counts. The CDR3 DNA reads TGTGCCAGCAGTTTTGGCAGGGGGCGTGGAAACACCATATATTTT. Residues: CASSFGRGRGNTIYF. The V gene is TRBV27, the J gene TRBJ1-3; 8 bases fit TRBD1. Germline trimming cut 3 bases from V and 3 bases from J; bases unmatched to any gene: 4. Germline V gene data show CDR1 as MNHEY and CDR2 as SMNVEV (reference sequence). There are 15 residues in the CDR3.

This sequence joins TRBV18 and TRBJ1-5, with D possibly matching TRBD1 (5 bases). From germline, CDR1 is KGHSH and CDR2 LQKENI. This CDR3 is 15 amino acids long. V lost 3 bases and J lost 3, with 12 bases in between. In nucleotides, the CDR3 is TGTGCCAGCTCACCTGGGACGGGGTCCAATCAGCCCCAGCATTTT. Protein sequence: CASSPGTGSNQPQHF. The full variable domain, in which reference TRBV18 and TRBJ1-5 provide the parts outside the CDR3, is NAGVMQNPRHLVRRRGQEARLRCSPMKGHSHVYWYRQLPEEGLKFMVYLQKENIIDESGMPKERFSAEFPKEGPSILRIQQVVRGDSAAYFCASSPGTGSNQPQHFGDGTRLSIL.

DNA of the CDR3: TGCAGTGCCCTGGGACAGGGTGATGAAAAACTGTTTTTT. It translates to CSALGQGDEKLFF. The chain carries TRBV20-1 and TRBJ1-4, with 9 bases matching TRBD1. Germline CDR1 DFQATT, CDR2 SNEGSKA (reference sequence). This CDR3 is 13 amino acids long. Trimming cost V 6 bases and J 6 bases; bases outside gene matches: 5.

This clonotype was observed many times. The V and J genes are TRBV7-2 and TRBJ2-1, with TRBD2 identical over 7 bases. Germline lookup yields CDR1 SGHTA and CDR2 FQGNSA. The CDR3 runs to 16 residues. Trimming cost V 2 bases and J 2 bases; bases outside gene matches: 6. This CDR3 is CASSLWAGETYNEQFF. The CDR3 nucleotides are TGTGCCAGCAGCTTATGGGCGGGGGAAACCTACAATGAGCAGTTCTTC.

This clonotype was detected ten times or more. This chain links TRBV16 with TRBJ1-5; D uncertain. CDR1 KGHSY and CDR2 FQNENV come from the germline V gene. The CDR3 contains 13 residues. V gave up 4 bases and J gave up 0 bases, with 4 bases separating them. The CDR3 DNA is TGTGCCAGCAGCCTTAATAGCAATCAGCCCCAGCATTTT. It codes for CASSLNSNQPQHF.

The genes are TRBV15 and TRBJ2-1, with 11 bases lining up with TRBD2. Germline V gene sequence: CDR1 LNHNV, CDR2 YYDKDF (reference sequence). The CDR3 runs to 16 residues. The ends lost 0 bases at V and 7 bases at J; junction bases unmatched: 5. The CDR3 DNA reads TGTGCCACCAGCAGAGATAGCGGGGGGGCCCGGAATGAGCAGTTCTTC. Its protein is CATSRDSGGARNEQFF.

V and J are TRBV20-1 and TRBJ2-7; perhaps TRBD1 as D (6 bases). Trimming cost V 8 bases and J 4 bases, with 24 bases left between them. CDR3 length: 15 amino acids. The germline V gene has CDR1 DFQATT and CDR2 SNEGSKA (reference sequence). CDR3 in DNA: TGCAGTACCACCACACAGCGGACAGAAAGGTACGAGCAGTACTTC. Its translation: CSTTTQRTERYEQYF.

The chain employs TRBV20-1 and TRBJ2-7; 9 positions match TRBD1. The V and J ends lost 0 bases and 1 base, in that order; junction bases with no gene match: 4. This CDR3 has 15 residues. In germline, CDR1 is DFQATT, CDR2 SNEGSKA (reference sequence). CDR3 sequence reads: CSAREGTGRSYEQYF. CDR3 DNA sequence: TGCAGTGCTAGAGAGGGGACAGGGAGGTCCTACGAGCAGTACTTC.

The chain has TRBV7-2 and TRBJ2-3; 13 bases line up with TRBD2. This CDR3 comprises 17 residues. Germline CDR1 SGHTA, CDR2 FQGNSA. V was clipped by 4 bases and J by 7 bases; unmatched bases: 11. The DNA for the CDR3 is TGTGCCAGCAGCTATGGGACTAGCGGGACAATCTTTTATACGCAGTATTTT. It codes for CASSYGTSGTIFYTQYF. Variable domain in full (rest from reference TRBV7-2 and TRBJ2-3): GAGVSQSPSNKVTEKGKDVELRCDPISGHTALYWYRQSLGQGLEFLIYFQGNSAPDKSGLPSDRFSAERTGGSVSTLTIQRTQQEDSAVYLCASSYGTSGTIFYTQYFGPGTRLTVL.

There are a few counts of this clonotype. The genes are TRBV2 and TRBJ2-3; 9 bases are shared with TRBD2. The CDR3 totals 14 residues. Per germline, CDR1 SNHLY and CDR2 FYNNEI. V was pared by 8 bases and J by 1 base, with 4 bases of the junction left unmatched. CDR3 protein: CASFRLAGTDTQYF. The CDR3 DNA is TGTGCCAGCTTCCGACTAGCGGGCACAGATACGCAGTATTTT.

This clonotype was counted many times. J is TRBJ2-3 and V is TRBV28; 8 nucleotides align to TRBD1. V was pared by 6 bases and J by 0 bases, with 14 bases of the junction left unmatched. The CDR3 totals 18 residues. Germline V gene lookup returns CDR1 MDHEN and CDR2 SYDVKM. The CDR3 reads CASSPARGAGGSTDTQYF. DNA of the CDR3: TGTGCCAGCAGCCCGGCGAGGGGGGCAGGGGGCAGCACAGATACGCAGTATTTT.

This clonotype has more than one count but fewer than ten. CDR3 bases: TGCAGCGTGGGGGCCGGGACAGGGTCCTACAATGAGCAGTTCTTC. Residues: CSVGAGTGSYNEQFF. The chain links TRBV29-1 to TRBJ2-1, with 9 bases identical to TRBD1. Unmatched junction bases numbered 7, after V lost 6 bases and J lost 1 base. Germline V gene sequence: CDR1 SQVTM, CDR2 ANQGSEA. The CDR3 totals 15 residues.

The table lists this clonotype with many counts. The chain has TRBV20-1 and TRBJ2-7; 11 positions match TRBD2. Germline loops: CDR1 DFQATT, CDR2 SNEGSKA (reference sequence). CDR3 length equals 16 residues. With 2 bases clipped from V and 1 base from J, the junction kept 7 bases outside the gene matches. For the CDR3, the DNA is TGCAGTGCTAGAAGCCTTGGACTAGCGGGTTCCTACGAGCAGTACTTC. This codes for CSARSLGLAGSYEQYF.

This clonotype was seen more than once but under ten times. The CDR3 here is CASSQGEGVKNIQYF. CDR3 nucleotide sequence: TGCGCCAGCAGCCAAGGCGAGGGGGTGAAAAACATTCAGTACTTC. The chain employs TRBV4-3 and TRBJ2-4, with D possibly being TRBD1 (6 bases). V gave up 1 base and J gave up 4 bases, with 11 bases separating them. This CDR3 comprises 15 residues. Per germline, CDR1 LGHNA and CDR2 YSLEER.

This chain's CDR3 is CASSLAMASGLNEQFF. The CDR3 DNA reads TGTGCCAGCAGCTTAGCTATGGCTAGCGGACTCAATGAGCAGTTCTTC. The V and J genes are TRBV7-9 and TRBJ2-1; 7 bases map to TRBD2. J gave up 6 bases and V 0 bases, and 8 bases lay outside the gene matches. The V gene's germline CDR1 is SEHNR and CDR2 FQNEAQ (reference sequence). The CDR3 has 16 residues.

This clonotype was picked up a small number of times. The chain has TRBV7-2 and TRBJ2-2, with a tentative D call TRBD1 (6 bases). V was shortened by 5 bases and J by 7 bases, with 14 bases between the two germline ends. The CDR3 contains 14 residues. From germline, CDR1 is SGHTA and CDR2 FQGNSA. The CDR3 protein is CASSHRVEGGELFF. In DNA, the CDR3 is TGTGCCAGCAGCCACAGGGTCGAAGGCGGGGAGCTGTTTTTT.

V is TRBV30 and J is TRBJ2-3; D possibly uses TRBD1 or TRBD2 (6 bases each). The length of the CDR3 is 17 residues. Germline-derived CDR1 and CDR2 are GTSNPN and SVGIG (reference sequence). V was pared by 2 bases and J by 0 bases, with 18 bases between. CDR3 sequence (DNA): TGTGCCTGGAGTTTCCAAGGGGGGTCTTATAGCACAGATACGCAGTATTTT. Translated, it gives CAWSFQGGSYSTDTQYF.

This clonotype was seen repeatedly, ten times or more. The gene calls are TRBV28 and TRBJ1-4; 8 bases line up with TRBD1. The CDR3 has 14 residues. The germline gives CDR1 MDHEN, CDR2 SYDVKM. Unmatched junction bases numbered 4, after V lost 5 bases and J lost 5 bases. The CDR3, as DNA: TGTGCCAGCAGTGGGGACAGGCCGAATGAAAAACTGTTTTTT. Translating gives CASSGDRPNEKLFF.

The V gene is TRBV27, the J gene TRBJ2-5; TRBD2 agrees at 7 bases. CDR3 length: 15 residues. Germline V gene lookup returns CDR1 MNHEY and CDR2 SMNVEV (reference sequence). V lost 7 bases to trimming and J lost 5 bases; unmatched junction nucleotides: 13. As DNA, the CDR3 is TGTGCCAGCAAAAATGGAGGACTAGTAGGCGAGACCCAGTACTTC. This gives the protein CASKNGGLVGETQYF.

V gene TRBV7-9 combines with J gene TRBJ1-2; 7 bases are a match to TRBD1. Per the germline V gene, CDR1 is SEHNR and CDR2 is FQNEAQ (reference sequence). CDR3 length: 14 residues. V lost 5 bases and J lost 2; bases outside the gene matches: 5. DNA for the CDR3: TGTGCCAGCAGCACAGAGACAGGGAACTATGGCTACACCTTC. Amino acids: CASSTETGNYGYTF.

This clonotype turned up a few times. The gene calls are TRBV28 and TRBJ1-6, with 8 positions matching TRBD1. The germline CDR1 and CDR2 sequences are MDHEN and SYDVKM. The CDR3 consists of 18 residues. The V and J ends lost 3 bases and 7 bases, in that order; junction bases with no gene match: 14. CDR3 sequence reads: CASSFFRPQGVGNSPLHF. The CDR3 nucleotides read TGTGCCAGCAGTTTTTTTCGCCCACAGGGGGTGGGGAATTCACCCCTCCACTTT.

Ten or more counts support this clonotype. The chain combines TRBV4-3 with TRBJ2-3, with 10 bases fitting TRBD2. The CDR3 sequence is 16 residues long. Germline CDR1 reads LGHNA; CDR2 reads YSLEER. V shed 1 base, J shed 3 bases, and the junction held 4 bases outside the gene matches. CDR3 amino acids: CASSQVPGLATDTQYF. Here the CDR3 DNA reads TGCGCCAGCAGCCAAGTACCGGGACTAGCGACAGATACGCAGTATTTT.

The chain uses TRBV20-1 and TRBJ2-3; 10 positions agree with TRBD2. Germline V gene data show CDR1 as DFQATT and CDR2 as SNEGSKA (reference sequence). This CDR3 region has 15 residues. V shed 6 bases and J 2 bases; nucleotides not matched to a gene: 8. CDR3 sequence reads: CSASSGGGVTDTQYF. Written as DNA, the CDR3 is TGCAGTGCAAGCAGCGGGGGGGGCGTCACAGATACGCAGTATTTT.

This clonotype was detected a few times. This chain joins TRBV5-1 and TRBJ2-3; D is ambiguous. CDR3 length: 14 residues. Germline assignment: CDR1 SGHRS and CDR2 YFSETQ. Deletions cut 4 bases from V and 0 bases from J, with 9 bases between. CDR3 protein: CASSRAPSTDTQYF. Written as DNA, the CDR3 is TGCGCCAGCAGCCGGGCCCCGAGCACAGATACGCAGTATTTT.